The rows below give T cell receptor beta chains drawn from one sample of a study of blood T cell repertoires in COVID-19. Assay used: immunoSEQ multiplex PCR; TCRdb lists only in-frame clones, some missing. The sample contains 250,000 to 350,000 clones, approximately 84% of which appear only once. Sequencing input: peripheral blood. The receptors stem from a human donor with COVID-19, enrolled during active disease. The donor label of this sample is uncertain. The CDR3 runs from the conserved cysteine through the conserved F or W. The D gene is left open where the match is weak. Clone size, where shown, is once, few, many, or a class for clones that have expanded.

V	D	J	size	DNA	CDR3
TRBV7-2	.	TRBJ2-3	.	TGTGCCAGCAGCTTAGACGGGAGCCCCCCCACAGATACGCAGTATTTT	CASSLDGSPPTDTQYF
TRBV7-2	TRBD2	TRBJ2-6	.	TGTGCCAGCAGCGCGGGACTAGCTTATGGGGCCAACGTCCTGACTTTC	CASSAGLAYGANVLTF
TRBV28	.	TRBJ1-2	.	TGTGCCAGCAGTCTGCTGAACGAGGGTCACAACTATGGCTACACCTTC	CASSLLNEGHNYGYTF
TRBV7-2	.	TRBJ1-6	.	TGTGCCAGCAGCTTAGACCCCATGCGACCTCGAGGGAATTCACCCCTCCACTTT	CASSLDPMRPRGNSPLHF
TRBV5-5	.	TRBJ1-2	few	TGTGCCAGCAGCCCAGGCAATTACTATGGCTACACCTTC	CASSPGNYYGYTF
TRBV27	TRBD1	TRBJ1-2	.	TGTGCCAGCAGTCCCACGACAGGGTATGGCTACACCTTC	CASSPTTGYGYTF
TRBV7-3	TRBD1	TRBJ2-7	.	TGTGCCAGCAGCTTAGAGACAGGGGTAAACGAGCAGTACTTC	CASSLETGVNEQYF
TRBV6-5	TRBD2	TRBJ2-1	.	TGTGCCAGCAGGGGACTAGCGGGACACAATGAGCAGTTCTTC	CASRGLAGHNEQFF
TRBV2	TRBD1	TRBJ2-2	once	TGTGCCAGCAGTGGGGGACAGCTGAACACCGGGGAGCTGTTTTTT	CASSGGQLNTGELFF
TRBV5-4	TRBD1	TRBJ1-1	.	TGTGCCAGCAGCTTGGGACAGGGCAATAGTGAAGCTTTCTTT	CASSLGQGNSEAFF
TRBV7-2	TRBD2	TRBJ2-5	.	TGTGCCAGCAGCGCAGCGGGAGGGCGGGAGACCCAGTACTTC	CASSAAGGRETQYF
TRBV20-1	.	TRBJ1-2	.	TGCAGTGCTAGGCAGGGGTATGGCTACACCTTC	CSARQGYGYTF
TRBV1	.	TRBJ2-1	once	TGCACCACCGACGTAGGCGGCCCCCCAGACAATGAGCAGTTCTTC	CTTDVGGPPDNEQFF
TRBV7-9	TRBD2	TRBJ2-7	few	TGTGCCAGCACGACTAGCGGATACGAGCAGTACTTC	CASTTSGYEQYF
TRBV3-1/TRBV3-2	TRBD1	TRBJ1-1	few	TGTGCCAGCAGCCAAGTAATGGGACAGGGGAACACTGAAGCTTTCTTT	CASSQVMGQGNTEAFF
TRBV19	.	TRBJ1-1	.	TGTGCCAGTAATCCTAACAGGGCGAACACTGAAGCTTTCTTT	CASNPNRANTEAFF
TRBV19	TRBD1	TRBJ1-5	.	TGTGCCAGTACCACGAGGACAGGGGGAAGCAATCAGCCCCAGCATTTT	CASTTRTGGSNQPQHF
TRBV7-2	.	TRBJ1-1	.	TGTGCCAGCAGCTTCTCCAGGGCGAACACTGAAGCTTTCTTT	CASSFSRANTEAFF
TRBV7-9	.	TRBJ1-6	.	TGTGCCAGCAGCTTACAGGGAACCACCGGCGGTTCACCCCTCCACTTT	CASSLQGTTGGSPLHF
TRBV7-2	TRBD1	TRBJ2-4	.	TGTGCCAGCAGCTTGCCCCGGGGACAGAGTAAAAACATTCAGTACTTC	CASSLPRGQSKNIQYF
TRBV6-1	TRBD1	TRBJ2-7	.	TGTGCCAGCAGTGAAGTACAGGGGATAGGGTACGAGCAGTACTTC	CASSEVQGIGYEQYF
TRBV7-3	.	TRBJ2-6	.	TGTGCCAGTAGTGCCTCTGGGGCCAACGTCCTGACTTTC	CASSASGANVLTF
TRBV9	.	TRBJ1-6	once	TGTGCCAGCAGCCTTTGGGTCTCTAGTTCACCCCTCCACTTT	CASSLWVSSSPLHF
TRBV28	.	TRBJ2-7	.	TGTGCCAGCAGCTCCCCTTCCCGGCGAATTCAGGGCGAGCAGTACTTC	CASSSPSRRIQGEQYF
TRBV15	TRBD2	TRBJ2-3	.	TGTGCCACCAGATCTATTTGGGAGGGAGAGGATACGCAGTATTTT	CATRSIWEGEDTQYF
TRBV18	.	TRBJ1-1	.	TGTGCCAGCTCACCACCAGCCGGGGGAGGTACTGAAGCTTTCTTT	CASSPPAGGGTEAFF
TRBV27	.	TRBJ2-3	.	TGTGCCAGCAGAGCCTCTAACAGGGAAGATACGCAGTATTTT	CASRASNREDTQYF
TRBV9	TRBD1	TRBJ2-5	.	TGTGCCAGCAGCCCCCGCTGGGCCGGGGACAGGAAAGAAGAGACCCAGTACTTC	CASSPRWAGDRKEETQYF
TRBV28	.	TRBJ1-4	.	TGTGCCAGCAGTTTATATGGCACAGCAACTAATGAAAAACTGTTTTTT	CASSLYGTATNEKLFF
TRBV4-1	TRBD2	TRBJ2-2	.	TGCGCCAGCAGCCGTGGACTAGCGGGAGGGCCTAACACCGGGGAGCTGTTTTTT	CASSRGLAGGPNTGELFF
TRBV9	.	TRBJ2-7	.	TGTGCCAGCAGCGTAGCACAGGGTTCCTACGAGCAGTACTTC	CASSVAQGSYEQYF
TRBV18	TRBD1	TRBJ2-7	.	TGTGCCAGCTCACCAGGGACAGGGATCTACGAGCAGTACTTC	CASSPGTGIYEQYF
TRBV3-1/TRBV3-2	TRBD2	TRBJ2-1	.	TGTGCCAGCAGCCAATCCGGACTAGCGGGGGATGAGCAGTTCTTC	CASSQSGLAGDEQFF
TRBV20-1	.	TRBJ2-7	.	TGCAGTGCCGCCCTACCCTACGAGCAGTACTTC	CSAALPYEQYF
TRBV19	.	TRBJ1-1	.	TGTGCCAGTAAGCTTGACGGGTCGAACACTGAAGCTTTCTTT	CASKLDGSNTEAFF
TRBV19	.	TRBJ2-3	.	TGTGCATCTAAACGCAGGGATTCGAGCACAGATACGCAGTATTTT	CASKRRDSSTDTQYF
TRBV5-1	.	TRBJ2-7	.	TGCGCCAGCAGCTTGGACATAACCTACGAGCAGTACTTC	CASSLDITYEQYF
TRBV7-2	.	TRBJ2-7	.	TGTGCCAGCAGCTTGGGCGGGGTCCGGGGGACCTACGAGCAGTACTTC	CASSLGGVRGTYEQYF
TRBV28	.	TRBJ2-1	.	TGTGCCAGCAGTTTATCGACTATCCTGAATGAGCAGTTCTTC	CASSLSTILNEQFF
TRBV5-1	.	TRBJ1-1	once	TGCGCCAGCAGGGCGAACACTGAAGCTTTCTTT	CASRANTEAFF